This entry describes one TCR beta chain. Its antigen is still unknown. No base-level quality is on record; no much larger clone is a single base apart. TCR beta CDR3 regions were amplified from RNA transcripts. The TCR CDR3 was subjected to a first round of RT-PCR using the HTBI primer set and the Qiagen OneStep RT-PCR kit. The libraries were constructed in a second round of multiplex PCR and then size-selected and purified. Libraries were sequenced paired-end with 100 bp reads on an Illumina HiSeq2000. Per the original workflow: SOAPnuke was used to process the raw data, with reads discarded if the reads contained adapters or uncalled bases, had a mean Phred below 15, or lacked an exact constant-primer or identifier match. COPE v1.2.5 was used to merge the high-quality paired reads, and each unique nucleotide sequence was defined as a clonotype. MiTCR v1.1 was used to align clonotypes to the IMGT TRBV, TRBD and TRBJ reference segments. The analysis was restricted to V-J combinations with a frequency above 0.0001, which together covered about 99% of the repertoires. The TCS score was defined as F50 (clonal expansion) divided by E x V (chaos), with BLOSUM62-based TCRdist calculated between CDR3 peptides within each V-J. Welch's t-statistics and random forest reduced fewer than 600 V-J features to roughly 13, which were used in a naive Bayes classifier (R e1071). The public reads were reprocessed in TCRdb via fastp at Q25 and MiXCR, keeping in-frame beta chains. Identical CDR3 proteins give one entry, which carries the most common genes and DNA. TCRdb's processing, not the authors' own work, is the source of the V and J calls. This sample has 340,000 or so distinct CDR3 sequences in its table, and approximately 18% of those were observed once. The ten biggest clones cover approximately 49% of the sample.

V loses 6 bases, J loses 2 bases, and the germline ends lie 13 bases apart. For CDR1 and CDR2, the germline V gene (reference sequence) lists MNHEY and SMNVEV. The CDR3 sequence holds 15 residues, the cysteine and phenylalanine included. Only the CDR3 part of the read is kept: 45 bases, read in frame from the first base. The record originates from a study of T cells in Graves' hyperthyroidism and ophthalmopathy (dated by TCRdb to the late 2010s). About the full investigation: Peripheral blood was sampled at the time of initial diagnosis, prior to any treatment. TCR V-J signatures able to tell the groups apart were searched for in a discovery cohort of 100 or so patients, of whom 40 to 45 had Graves' ophthalmopathy and about 60 had stable Graves' hyperthyroidism. Prospective prediction of ophthalmopathy was tested in an independent validation cohort consisting of roughly 19 hyperthyroidism patients and around 16 patients who later progressed to ophthalmopathy. The paper describes TCR Vbeta CDR3 sequencing of fewer than 150 peripheral blood samples, made up of 43 ophthalmopathy patients, some 76 hyperthyroidism patients and 17 progressor patients. After sampling, hyperthyroidism patients received methimazole starting at 30 mg daily, and ophthalmopathy patients received high-dose intravenous methylprednisolone. The study also compared thyroid tissue and blood T-cell repertoires from five or six Graves' hyperthyroidism patients. For training and testing, the 100 or so patients in the discovery cohort were randomly divided in a 7:3 ratio. Overall study results and their limits: Most expanded thyroid clonotypes (frequency above 0.001) were also detected in blood, a finding suggesting that blood repertoires may reflect thyroid immune responses. Sample size was not statistically predetermined, and blinding of investigators to group allocation was not performed. A 13 V-J signature model separated ophthalmopathy from stable hyperthyroidism, with approximately 87% sensitivity and roughly 81% specificity in cross-validation and 80%/75% in testing. In validation, progression to ophthalmopathy was predicted by the model with around 70% sensitivity and 72% to 80% specificity, a median of approximately 6.5 months before onset.

Stable Graves' hyperthyroidism was defined as no progression to ophthalmopathy during 18 months of follow-up. Hyperthyroidism patients were newly diagnosed, had a disease duration of under 2 months, and were aged 18 to 65 years. Any patient with an uncontrolled infection, another autoimmune disease, pregnancy or lactation was excluded. Clinical symptoms, serum thyroxine and TRAb, thyroid ultrasound, and orbital computed tomography formed the basis for the diagnoses. PBMCs were isolated from about 9.1 ml of fresh peripheral blood by Ficoll-Paque density gradient centrifugation. Total RNA was extracted with Trizol reagent, and quality was checked on an Agilent 2100 Bioanalyzer.

Input material: blood. The sequence joins TRBV27 to TRBJ1-4, and TRBD1 may be the D gene, going by 6 matching bases. This TCR came from a woman between 50 and 59 years old with Graves' hyperthyroidism. The CDR3 in this case is CASSPRGQTNEKLFF. In nucleotide form, the sequence is TGTGCCAGCAGCCCCCGTGGACAGACTAATGAAAAACTGTTTTTT.